The sample holds many counts of the clone carrying this TCR beta chain. Its antigen is still unknown. A universal primer site was incorporated via template switching, and the cDNA contained unique molecular identifiers. TCRdb recomputed calls from the 5' RACE reads with MiXCR, one row per CDR3 protein. Of hundreds of thousands of distinct CDR3 sequences in the sample, roughly 8.6% were seen once. This record comes from a study of identical twins. Study findings and constraints: Models underpredicted monozygotic twin sharing of out-of-frame TCR alpha.

The CDR3 is 10 residues long. CDR1 is ENHRY and CDR2 is SYGVKD in the germline V gene. V shed 10 bases and J shed 3 bases, with 5 bases lying between them. This sample was also put to use in a study of yellow fever vaccine responses in identical twins. That study reports: Twin vaccine T cell responses reportedly seemed partly convergent, partly personalized.

Sequencing input: memory (CD45RO+) T cells sorted from blood. This rearrangement joins TRBV10-3 to TRBJ2-3; D is ambiguous. The origin of this receptor is a woman aged 18-29 years in good health. Written as DNA, the CDR3 is TGTGCCACTAAGACAGATACGCAGTATTTT. This translates into CATKTDTQYF.